The source of this T cell receptor beta chain is a study of shared clonotypes between healthy human individuals. About the research overall: Three CD4 naive, three CD4 memory, two CD8 naive and one CD8 memory plate were used per donor. General study findings and limits: Larger estimated richness was generally seen in naive subsets than in memory subsets.

Profiling relied on immunoSEQ multiplex PCR, and the TCRdb table lists in-frame clones only, not all of them. Here the sample spans about a million clones, about 76% being singletons. The CDR3 sequence is 13 residues long. CDR1 and CDR2 (germline): SNHLY, FYNNEI. Trimming stripped 7 bases from V and 2 bases from J, with 11 bases between. With regard to this clone: The antigen is not known.

The receptor comes from a man aged 18 to 35 in good health. The chain links TRBV2 to TRBJ1-1; tentatively, D is TRBD1 (5 bases). Sequencing was performed on memory CD4+ T cells sorted from blood. Subset in this sample: CD45RA-negative fraction. CDR3 protein: CASTEGLNTEAFF. CDR3 DNA sequence: TGTGCCAGCACGGAGGGGCTCAACACTGAAGCTTTCTTT.